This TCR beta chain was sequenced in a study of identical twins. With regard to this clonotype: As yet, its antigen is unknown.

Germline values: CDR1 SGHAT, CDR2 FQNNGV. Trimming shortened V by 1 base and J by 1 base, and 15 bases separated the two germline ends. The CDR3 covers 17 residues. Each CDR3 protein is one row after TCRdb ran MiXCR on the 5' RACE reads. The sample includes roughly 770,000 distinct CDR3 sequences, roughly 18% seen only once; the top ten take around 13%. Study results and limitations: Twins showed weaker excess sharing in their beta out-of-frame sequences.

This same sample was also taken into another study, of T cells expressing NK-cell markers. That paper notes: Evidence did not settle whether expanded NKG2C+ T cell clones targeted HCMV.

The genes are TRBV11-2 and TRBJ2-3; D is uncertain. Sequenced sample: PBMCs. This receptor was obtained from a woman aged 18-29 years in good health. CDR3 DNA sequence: TGTGCCAGCAGCTTAGGTCTTCCCCTCGTGGGCACAGATACGCAGTATTTT. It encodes CASSLGLPLVGTDTQYF.